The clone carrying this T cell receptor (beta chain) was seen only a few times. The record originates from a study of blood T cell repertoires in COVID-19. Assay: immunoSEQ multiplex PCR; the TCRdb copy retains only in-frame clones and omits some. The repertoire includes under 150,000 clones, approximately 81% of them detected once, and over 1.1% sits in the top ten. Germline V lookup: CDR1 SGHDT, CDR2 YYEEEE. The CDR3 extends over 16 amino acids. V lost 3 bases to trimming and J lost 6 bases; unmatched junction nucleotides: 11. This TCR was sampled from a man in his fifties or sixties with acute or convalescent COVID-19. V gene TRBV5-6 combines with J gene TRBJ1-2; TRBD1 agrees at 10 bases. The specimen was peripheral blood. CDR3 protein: CASSWGTGVPWDGYTF. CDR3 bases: TGTGCCAGCAGCTGGGGGACAGGGGTTCCTTGGGATGGCTACACCTTC.